This TCR beta chain was observed in a study of T cell responses to AZD1222 COVID-19 vaccine. Study results and caveats: A mostly white British donor set with more females was recruited, and clonal diversity was possibly underestimated. There were vaccine-associated CD4 TCRs across spike, dominant at 160-218 and 743-854. Spike-specific TCR breadth rose after two AZD1222 doses, and depth rose as well.

As to this clone: Its target is not known.

Sequencing used immunoSEQ multiplex PCR; TCRdb keeps in-frame clones, though not all of them. The table lists 150,000 to 200,000 clones, about nine tenths of them singletons, with 1.9% in the top ten. This CDR3 spans 16 amino acids. V was cut by 1 base and J by 2 bases, with 14 bases left in between. The germline V gene encodes CDR1 MGHRA and CDR2 YSYEKL. V usage is TRBV4-1 and J usage is TRBJ1-2; no clear D. The sequenced sample was peripheral blood, obtained on day 0 of AZD1222 vaccination. The receptor was isolated from an adult in good health. CDR3 region: CASSQVGLGGNYGYTF. The DNA of the CDR3 is TGCGCCAGCAGCCAAGTCGGCTTGGGTGGCAACTATGGCTACACCTTC.